These T cell receptor beta chains were read from a single sample in a study of blood T cell repertoires in COVID-19. Libraries were prepared by immunoSEQ multiplex PCR; TCRdb keeps only in-frame clonotypes and omits some of them. This table has under 250,000 clones, around four fifths appearing once. Sequenced material: peripheral blood. The receptors derive from a man aged 35 to 55 with active or convalescent COVID-19. CDR3s include the opening cysteine and the closing phenylalanine or tryptophan. The D gene is left open where the match is weak. Only some rows state a clone size, as once, few, many or a class for expanded clones.

v_call,d_call,j_call,clone_size,cdr3_nt,cdr3_aa
TRBV9,NA,TRBJ1-1,NA,TGTGCCAGCAGCGTAGCTACTGGCGGATTGAACACTGAAGCTTTCTTT,CASSVATGGLNTEAFF
TRBV5-1,TRBD1,TRBJ2-1,NA,TGCGCCAGCAGCTTGGGATCCCCGCAGGGGGTATTCCGCTCCAATGAGCAGTTCTTC,CASSLGSPQGVFRSNEQFF
TRBV10-3,NA,TRBJ2-1,NA,TGTGCCATCAGTGAGCGAGGGCTGACCTACAATGAGCAGTTCTTC,CAISERGLTYNEQFF
TRBV3-1/TRBV3-2,TRBD2,TRBJ2-5,NA,TGTGCCAGCTGTCAGCGGGGGGGCCCAGAGACCCAGTACTTC,CASCQRGGPETQYF
TRBV25-1,NA,TRBJ2-3,NA,TGTGCCAGCAGTAAAAAGGACCGAGGGAGGGATACGCAGTATTTT,CASSKKDRGRDTQYF
TRBV27,TRBD2,TRBJ2-1,NA,TGTGCCAGCAGAAGTTCCCCGGTTAGGGCGGGGGGGCAGAATGAGCAGTTCTTC,CASRSSPVRAGGQNEQFF
TRBV2,TRBD1,TRBJ1-3,NA,TGTGCCAGCAGGGCCATAGGACAGGCTCTATCTGGAAACACCATATATTTT,CASRAIGQALSGNTIYF
TRBV4-1,NA,TRBJ1-1,NA,TGCGCCAGCAGCCAGTCGGTTCGGACTGAAGCTTTCTTT,CASSQSVRTEAFF
TRBV6-5,TRBD1,TRBJ2-7,NA,TGTGCCAGCAGTTACTCGGACAGGGGCTACGAGCAGTACTTC,CASSYSDRGYEQYF
TRBV11-2,TRBD2,TRBJ2-1,NA,TGTGCCAGCAGCTTAGAAGGACTAGCGGGATACAATGAGCAGTTCTTC,CASSLEGLAGYNEQFF
TRBV11-3,TRBD1,TRBJ1-3,NA,TGTGCCAGCAGCCTTCAGGGACAGGGGGCCATTGGAAACACCATATATTTT,CASSLQGQGAIGNTIYF
TRBV24-1,TRBD2,TRBJ2-3,NA,TGTGCCACCAGTGATTCCCTCCCCTCAGGGAGGGGCACAGATACGCAGTATTTT,CATSDSLPSGRGTDTQYF
TRBV18,TRBD2,TRBJ2-3,NA,TGTGCCAGCTCACCGACTAGCGGGAGTACGTATTTT,CASSPTSGSTYF
TRBV7-3,NA,TRBJ2-1,NA,TGTGCCAGCAGCTTCCACGCTGGGGCGTCGAATGAGCAGTTCTTC,CASSFHAGASNEQFF
TRBV19,TRBD1,TRBJ1-2,NA,TGTGCCAGTAGTACCCCCTCTAGACAGGGCGGCTATGGCTACACCTTC,CASSTPSRQGGYGYTF
TRBV24-1,NA,TRBJ2-5,NA,TGTGCCACCAGTCAAGCGGCTCAAGAGACCCAGTACTTC,CATSQAAQETQYF
TRBV19,NA,TRBJ2-5,NA,TGTGCCAGTAGTAAAAACAGCTTCCAAGAGACCCAGTACTTC,CASSKNSFQETQYF
TRBV11-3,NA,TRBJ2-5,NA,TGTGCCAGCAGCTTATGGAGGGGTTCGGTCGGTACGGAGACCCAGTACTTC,CASSLWRGSVGTETQYF
TRBV7-9,NA,TRBJ1-4,NA,TGTGCCAGCAGCTCAGTCCTTACAGGGCTCCTTAATGAAAAACTGTTTTTT,CASSSVLTGLLNEKLFF
TRBV6-2/TRBV6-3,NA,TRBJ1-2,once,TGTGCCAGCAGTAAGGACAGCTATGGCTACACCTTC,CASSKDSYGYTF
TRBV10-3,NA,TRBJ2-7,once,TGTGCCATCAGTGAGGTACAGGGAATCTCCTACGAGCAGTACTTC,CAISEVQGISYEQYF
TRBV28,TRBD1,TRBJ1-2,NA,TGTGCCAGCAGCTCACAGGGGGCTGGCTACACCTTC,CASSSQGAGYTF
TRBV24-1,NA,TRBJ2-3,NA,TGTGCCACCAGTGATTCTGTTCGGGCCGTGGAGGGGGATACGCAGTATTTT,CATSDSVRAVEGDTQYF